Following are 31 T cell receptor beta chains from one sample sequenced in a study of T cell responses to AZD1222 COVID-19 vaccine (dated by TCRdb to the early 2020s). The time point label, as the study defines it: baseline before first vaccination. The library relied on the immunoSEQ multiplex PCR assay. The source is immuneACCESS, and TCRdb retained only in-frame sequences with V and J called. Part of the clones is not carried over; for the studies checked, unresolved V genes explain less than half of this, and the remainder is unexplained. The sample table shows 95,000 to 150,000 clones, and roughly nine tenths are seen once. The ten top clones hold 3.1% of the sample. Sequenced here: peripheral blood, sampled on day 0 of AZD1222 vaccination. Every receptor here comes from an adult in good health.

The rearrangement uses TRBV5-4 and TRBJ2-5; TRBD1 agrees at 9 bases. In germline, CDR1 is SGHNT, CDR2 YYREEE (reference sequence). Trimming removed 4 bases from V and 9 bases from J; junction bases left unmatched: 13. CDR3 length: 15 amino acids. This CDR3 reads CASSMRTGDYKAQYF. In DNA form, the CDR3 reads TGTGCCAGCAGCATGAGGACAGGGGACTATAAGGCCCAGTACTTC.

This clone appeared a single time. This rearrangement joins TRBV28 to TRBJ1-2; 7 bases are shared with TRBD1. Germline V lookup: CDR1 MDHEN, CDR2 SYDVKM. The CDR3 contains 14 residues. Trimming at V came to 5 bases and at J to 2 bases, leaving 5 bases not matched to a gene. The CDR3 loop reads CASSPLRGNYGYTF. The CDR3 DNA reads as TGTGCCAGCAGTCCCCTCAGGGGGAACTATGGCTACACCTTC.

The chain combines TRBV4-3 with TRBJ2-3, with no clear D. Germline V lookup: CDR1 LGHNA, CDR2 YSLEER. The CDR3 is 17 amino acids. V was clipped by 2 bases and J by 5 bases, with 20 bases between them. CDR3 sequence (DNA): TGCGCCAGCAGCCAATATATGGGGTCCGGCGTTGGAGATACGCAGTATTTT. Amino acid sequence: CASSQYMGSGVGDTQYF.

At least ten counts were recorded for this clone. The V gene is TRBV9, the J gene TRBJ1-1; the D gene is possibly TRBD1 (6 bases). Germline V gives CDR1 SGDLS, CDR2 YYNGEE. CDR3 length equals 14 residues. V dropped 4 bases and J dropped 1 base, with 11 bases sitting between them. The CDR3 DNA reads TGTGCCAGCAGCCGGACGGGACAGAACACTGAAGCTTTCTTT. Translated, it gives CASSRTGQNTEAFF.

This clone was recorded only once. CDR3 in amino acids: CASSVQERTDTQYF. DNA for the CDR3: TGTGCCAGCAGTGTCCAGGAACGCACAGATACGCAGTATTTT. The chain uses TRBV25-1 and TRBJ2-3; D uncertain. This CDR3 contains 14 residues. Trimming pared 4 bases from V and 1 base from J, leaving 9 bases between. Germline V gene sequence: CDR1 MGHDK, CDR2 SYGVNS.

The chain uses TRBV25-1 and TRBJ1-1; 9 bases map to TRBD1. The CDR3 is 17 residues long. Germline CDR1 is MGHDK and CDR2 is SYGVNS. Trimming removed 4 bases from V and 4 bases from J; junction bases left unmatched: 13. CDR3 protein: CASSGTGTGGWGTEAFF. In DNA form, the CDR3 reads TGTGCCAGCAGTGGAACCGGCACAGGGGGCTGGGGCACTGAAGCTTTCTTT.

V and J are TRBV4-3 and TRBJ1-6; the D is unclear. The germline V gene has CDR1 LGHNA and CDR2 YSLEER. The CDR3 covers 16 residues. V shed 1 base and J shed 4 bases, with 11 bases lying between them. CDR3 residues: CASSQGRKAYNSPLHF. For the CDR3, the DNA is TGCGCCAGCAGCCAAGGGAGAAAGGCGTATAATTCACCCCTCCACTTT.

This clone was found a few times. The chain recombines TRBV7-9 with TRBJ2-1; D might be TRBD1 (5 bases). Deletions cut 4 bases from V and 1 base from J, with 14 bases between. From germline, CDR1 is SEHNR and CDR2 FQNEAQ (reference sequence). The CDR3 consists of 16 residues. CDR3 DNA: TGTGCCAGCAGCTCTCCTCAGGGTCTATCCTACAATGAGCAGTTCTTC. Residues: CASSSPQGLSYNEQFF.

The rearrangement links TRBV4-1 to TRBJ1-1; D may be TRBD1 (6 bases). Germline CDR1 MGHRA, CDR2 YSYEKL. This CDR3 has 16 amino acids. V was trimmed by 5 bases and J by 1 base, leaving 17 bases between them. CDR3 coding DNA: TGCGCCAGCAGCTTCGTAAGGGGGGGGACGAACACTGAAGCTTTCTTT. Translating it yields CASSFVRGGTNTEAFF.

The chain is built from TRBV12-3 or TRBV12-4 and TRBJ1-1, with TRBD1 as a possible D gene (5 bases). This CDR3 is 13 amino acids long. V lost 5 bases and J 0 bases, leaving 7 bases between the germline ends. The CDR3 protein is CASSVTVNTEAFF. CDR3 DNA sequence: TGTGCCAGCAGTGTGACAGTGAACACTGAAGCTTTCTTT.

The chain carries TRBV28 and TRBJ2-6; D uncertain. This CDR3 is built from 13 residues. CDR1 is MDHEN, CDR2 SYDVKM, per germline. V lost 6 bases and J 4 bases, leaving 7 bases between the germline ends. CDR3 DNA: TGTGCCAGCAGCCCCTCGGGGGCCAACGTCCTGACTTTC. Residues: CASSPSGANVLTF. The variable domain in full, with the rest retrieved from reference TRBV28 and TRBJ2-6, is DVKVTQSSRYLVKRTGEKVFLECVQDMDHENMFWYRQDPGLGLRLIYFSYDVKMKEKGDIPEGYSVSREKKERFSLILESASTNQTSMYLCASSPSGANVLTFGAGSRLTVL.

The rearrangement uses TRBV18 and TRBJ1-1; a weak D match, TRBD1 (6 bases). This CDR3 has 14 residues. The germline gives CDR1 KGHSH, CDR2 LQKENI. The germline V and J ends were trimmed by 4 bases and 3 bases, with 12 bases remaining between them. CDR3 protein: CASSRSNRDTEAFF. CDR3 nucleotides: TGTGCCAGCTCACGATCAAACAGGGACACTGAAGCTTTCTTT.

V is TRBV4-2 and J is TRBJ2-7; possibly TRBD2 for D (6 bases). The V and J ends lost 3 bases and 3 bases respectively, with 24 bases between them. This CDR3 has 18 residues. The germline CDR1 and CDR2 sequences are LGHNA and YNFKEQ. The CDR3 nucleotides read TGTGCCAGCAGCCAGAGACTAACTTCGGGGGAAGCCAGCTACGAGCAGTACTTC. Translating gives CASSQRLTSGEASYEQYF.

This chain connects TRBV5-4 to TRBJ1-4; 9 nucleotides match TRBD1. The CDR3 extends over 16 amino acids. Unmatched junction bases numbered 7, after V lost 0 bases and J lost 7 bases. Germline assignment: CDR1 SGHNT and CDR2 YYREEE (reference sequence). The CDR3 DNA sequence: TGTGCCAGCAGCTTGGCCCGACAGGGGGTGACTGAAAAACTGTTTTTT. It is translated as CASSLARQGVTEKLFF.

The genes are TRBV19 and TRBJ2-7, with TRBD1 identical over 9 bases. V was pared by 5 bases and J by 5 bases, with 7 bases of the junction left unmatched. Germline CDR1 reads LNHDA; CDR2 reads SQIVND (reference sequence). This CDR3 contains 14 residues. The CDR3 bases are TGTGCCAGTAGTGTACAGGGGGCACTGGACGAGCAGTACTTC. Encoded protein: CASSVQGALDEQYF.

The chain uses TRBV11-1 and TRBJ2-1; 7 bases are shared with TRBD1. CDR1 SGHAT and CDR2 FQDESV come from the germline V gene (reference sequence). The CDR3 is made up of 14 amino acids. With 5 bases clipped from V and 5 bases from J, the junction kept 6 bases outside the gene matches. The CDR3 bases are TGTGCCAGCAGCCCCTACGGACAGGACAATGAGCAGTTCTTC. This codes for CASSPYGQDNEQFF.

The chain is built from TRBV7-9 and TRBJ1-4; D unresolved. The CDR3 is 16 residues long. With 1 base removed from V and 4 bases from J, the gap between germline ends came to 13 bases. Germline CDR1 is SEHNR and CDR2 is FQNEAQ (reference sequence). The CDR3 bases are TGTGCCAGCAGCTTAGAATTGGGGATCCTTAATGAAAAACTGTTTTTT. The encoded protein is CASSLELGILNEKLFF.

This clone was seen only a few times. The J gene is TRBJ1-2, the V gene TRBV3-1 (or the pseudogene TRBV3-2), with D unclear. The CDR3 consists of 13 residues. The V gene lost 4 bases and the J gene lost 6 bases, with 12 bases spanning the gap. The germline gives CDR1 LGHDT, CDR2 YNNKEL (reference sequence). CDR3 bases: TGTGCCAGCAGCCCTAACAATGGGCATGGCTACACCTTC. This gives the protein CASSPNNGHGYTF.

The V gene is TRBV27, the J gene TRBJ1-6, with D perhaps matching TRBD1 (5 bases). Germline assignment: CDR1 MNHEY and CDR2 SMNVEV (reference sequence). The CDR3 runs 15 residues. The V and J ends lost 6 bases and 10 bases respectively, with 19 bases between them. The CDR3 DNA follows: TGTGCCAGCAGCCCTGAAGGGGAATATCGCTCACCCCTCCACTTT. Translation gives CASSPEGEYRSPLHF.

The rearrangement links TRBV5-1 to TRBJ2-1, with TRBD1 matching over 10 bases. Looked up from germline, CDR1 is SGHRS and CDR2 is YFSETQ. V dropped 6 bases and J dropped 2; count of bases not matched to a gene: 8. This CDR3 comprises 16 residues. The CDR3 DNA reads as TGCGCCAGCACAGACCACGGGACAGGGGCCTACAATGAGCAGTTCTTC. It codes for CASTDHGTGAYNEQFF. Supplemented by reference TRBV5-1 and TRBJ2-1, the full variable domain reads KAGVTQTPRYLIKTRGQQVTLSCSPISGHRSVSWYQQTPGQGLQFLFEYFSETQRNKGNFPGRFSGRQFSNSRSEMNVSTLELGDSALYLCASTDHGTGAYNEQFFGPGTRLTVL.

The V gene is TRBV7-9, the J gene TRBJ2-3; D is possibly TRBD2 (5 bases). The germline CDR1 and CDR2 sequences are SEHNR and FQNEAQ (reference sequence). The CDR3 length is 15 residues. The ends were cut back, 5 bases at V and 2 bases at J, with 14 bases in the middle. DNA of the CDR3: TGTGCCAGCAGCCCCTGGAGGCGAGACACAGATACGCAGTATTTT. Its translation: CASSPWRRDTDTQYF.

J is TRBJ1-2 and V is TRBV5-4; 9 bases line up with TRBD1. Trimming took 4 bases from V and 4 from J; bases not matched to a gene: 8. This CDR3 is 15 amino acids long. Germline CDR1 reads SGHNT; CDR2 reads YYREEE (reference sequence). The CDR3 is CASSASRDRAYGYTF. The CDR3 DNA is TGTGCCAGCAGCGCCTCCCGGGACAGGGCCTATGGCTACACCTTC.

The chain joins TRBV4-3 to TRBJ2-1; D might be TRBD1 or TRBD2, each matching 5 bases. V was clipped by 0 bases and J by 10 bases, with 7 bases between them. The germline V gene encodes CDR1 LGHNA and CDR2 YSLEER. CDR3 length: 12 amino acids. The CDR3 sequence: CASSQDWGEQFF. In DNA form, the CDR3 reads TGCGCCAGCAGCCAAGATTGGGGGGAGCAGTTCTTC.

A word on this clone: Other DNA sequences of this sample code for an identical CDR3. The chain joins TRBV9 to TRBJ1-1; the D gene is possibly TRBD1 (5 bases). Per germline, CDR1 SGDLS and CDR2 YYNGEE. The CDR3 consists of 13 residues. V was shortened by 0 bases and J by 4 bases, with 7 bases between the two germline ends. The DNA of the CDR3 is TGTGCCAGCAGCGTAGGGGGGTCCACTGAAGCTTTCTTT. Its protein is CASSVGGSTEAFF.

The chain recombines TRBV28 with TRBJ2-3; no definite D call. This CDR3 region has 14 residues. V dropped 8 bases and J dropped 3 bases, with 15 bases sitting between them. Germline V gene lookup returns CDR1 MDHEN and CDR2 SYDVKM. CDR3 nucleotide sequence: TGTGCCAGCCAAATCGACCCGGCGACAGATACGCAGTATTTT. This codes for CASQIDPATDTQYF.

This chain connects TRBV2 to TRBJ2-1; 8 bases line up with TRBD2. Losses at the gene ends were 11 bases for V and 5 bases for J; bases not matched to a gene: 11. The CDR3 has 14 amino acids. Germline V gene lookup returns CDR1 SNHLY and CDR2 FYNNEI. This chain's CDR3 is CAVLGGRQDNEQFF. The CDR3 nucleotides are TGTGCCGTCCTCGGCGGGAGGCAGGACAATGAGCAGTTCTTC. The full variable domain, in which reference TRBV2 and TRBJ2-1 provide the parts outside the CDR3, is EPEVTQTPSHQVTQMGQEVILRCVPISNHLYFYWYRQILGQKVEFLVSFYNNEISEKSEIFDDQFSVERPDGSNFTLKIRSTKLEDSAMYFCAVLGGRQDNEQFFGPGTRLTVL.

The rearrangement joins TRBV7-9 to TRBJ2-1, with 11 bases that match TRBD2. Losses at the gene ends were 0 bases for V and 4 bases for J; bases not matched to a gene: 2. The CDR3 length is 16 residues. Germline values: CDR1 SEHNR, CDR2 FQNEAQ (reference sequence). The CDR3 DNA reads as TGTGCCAGCAGCTTAGCACTAGCGGGAGTGTACAATGAGCAGTTCTTC. Translating it yields CASSLALAGVYNEQFF.

This clone turned up a few times. J is TRBJ1-6 and V is TRBV9, with D possibly TRBD1 on 5 matching bases. The CDR3 is made up of 12 amino acids. With 3 bases removed from V and 7 bases from J, the gap between germline ends came to 5 bases. CDR1 SGDLS and CDR2 YYNGEE come from the germline V gene. CDR3 bases: TGTGCCAGCAGCGGACAGAATTCACCCCTCCACTTT. Translating gives CASSGQNSPLHF. Variable domain in full (rest from reference TRBV9 and TRBJ1-6): DSGVTQTPKHLITATGQRVTLRCSPRSGDLSVYWYQQSLDQGLQFLIQYYNGEERAKGNILERFSAQQFPDLHSELNLSSLELGDSALYFCASSGQNSPLHFGNGTRLTVT.

The chain recombines TRBV28 with TRBJ1-5, with 9 bases identical to TRBD1. Germline CDR1 reads MDHEN; CDR2 reads SYDVKM. J gave up 4 bases and V 6 bases, and 7 bases lay outside the gene matches. The CDR3 is 15 residues long. This CDR3 reads CASRYRGRANQPQHF. DNA for the CDR3: TGTGCCAGCAGATACAGGGGGCGAGCGAATCAGCCCCAGCATTTT.

This chain connects TRBV5-6 to TRBJ1-6; 7 bases are a match to TRBD1. Per the germline V gene, CDR1 is SGHDT and CDR2 is YYEEEE. After removal of 2 bases from V and 7 bases from J, the junction contained 6 bases not matched to a gene. This CDR3 has 15 residues. The CDR3 loop reads CASSFPGTVNSPLHF. Written as DNA, the CDR3 is TGTGCCAGCAGCTTCCCCGGGACAGTAAATTCACCCCTCCACTTT.

This clone was picked up a small number of times. This chain joins TRBV27 and TRBJ1-5, with a possible D match to TRBD1 (5 bases). Trimming stripped 8 bases from V and 1 base from J, with 9 bases between. This CDR3 spans 13 amino acids. Germline CDR1 MNHEY, CDR2 SMNVEV (reference sequence). The CDR3 is CASGPGSNQPQHF. In nucleotides, the CDR3 is TGTGCCAGCGGCCCAGGGAGCAATCAGCCCCAGCATTTT.